These 21 T cell receptor beta chains were all obtained from the same sample, sequenced in a study of T cell responses to AZD1222 COVID-19 vaccine. Assay used: immunoSEQ multiplex PCR; TCRdb lists only in-frame clones, some missing. The repertoire holds 100,000 or so clones, more than 70% seen once, with approximately 5.6% in the top ten. This specimen consisted of peripheral blood, obtained 28 days after the second AZD1222 dose. These receptors were collected from an adult who received the AZD1222 COVID-19 vaccine.

V gene TRBV28 combines with J gene TRBJ2-5; TRBD1 agrees at 10 bases. Germline V gene lookup returns CDR1 MDHEN and CDR2 SYDVKM. J was trimmed by 9 bases and V by 7 bases; bases with no gene match: 11. This CDR3 has 14 amino acids. The DNA of the CDR3 is TGTGCCAGCACGACAGGGGGCGGACTCGTGGCCCAGTACTTC. Its translation: CASTTGGGLVAQYF.

This chain links TRBV30 with TRBJ2-2, with D tentatively TRBD1 (6 bases). V lost 5 bases to trimming and J lost 3 bases, with 16 bases between them. The CDR3 covers 15 residues. Germline-derived CDR1 and CDR2 are GTSNPN and SVGIG (reference sequence). The CDR3 DNA is TGTGCCTGGGCCTCAGGGGCCACCCACACCGGGGAGCTGTTTTTT. Protein sequence: CAWASGATHTGELFF.

This chain connects TRBV7-9 to TRBJ1-1; 8 bases align to TRBD1. This CDR3 is 14 amino acids long. Germline CDR1 is SEHNR and CDR2 is FQNEAQ (reference sequence). V lost 5 bases to trimming and J lost 1 base; unmatched junction nucleotides: 3. The CDR3 DNA is TGTGCCAGCAGCCGGACAGGGAAGAACACTGAAGCTTTCTTT. It translates to CASSRTGKNTEAFF. Filled out from reference TRBV7-9 and TRBJ1-1, the complete variable domain reads DTGVSQNPRHKITKRGQNVTFRCDPISEHNRLYWYRQTLGQGPEFLTYFQNEAQLEKSRLLSDRFSAERPKGSFSTLEIQRTEQGDSAMYLCASSRTGKNTEAFFGQGTRLTVV.

This chain links TRBV6-5 with TRBJ2-5; D not certain. V was cut by 4 bases and J by 7 bases, with 16 bases left in between. CDR1 MNHEY and CDR2 SVGAGI come from the germline V gene. This CDR3 contains 14 residues. The DNA of the CDR3 is TGTGCCAGCAGTTCCCCAACCCCTCTCGGGACCCAGTACTTC. Its protein product is CASSSPTPLGTQYF.

The CDR3 region is CASSRTSGTDTQYF. The CDR3, as DNA: TGTGCCAGCAGCCGGACTAGCGGCACAGATACGCAGTATTTT. The J gene is TRBJ2-3, the V gene TRBV5-6; 9 nucleotides match TRBD2. The V gene's germline CDR1 is SGHDT and CDR2 YYEEEE. The CDR3 length is 14 residues. Trimming took 4 bases from V and 1 from J; bases not matched to a gene: 1.

Comment on this clone: The junction and the germline gene differ at one end; a read error may be behind it. The J gene is TRBJ2-7, the V gene TRBV7-7; 7 bases align to TRBD1. Germline V gives CDR1 SSHAT, CDR2 FNYEAQ (reference sequence). The CDR3 is 13 residues long. DNA for the CDR3: TGTGCTAGCAGCGTCCAGGGGGAGCACGAGCAGTACTTC. It specifies CASSVQGEHEQYF.

V is TRBV7-3 and J is TRBJ2-5, with D perhaps being TRBD1 or TRBD2 (5 bases each). The CDR3 consists of 14 residues. Germline loops: CDR1 SGHTA, CDR2 FQGTGA. Trimming removed 5 bases at V and 4 bases at J, with 14 bases between. CDR3 amino acids: CASSPLGDVETQYF. The CDR3, as DNA: TGTGCCAGCAGCCCCCTAGGGGACGTAGAGACCCAGTACTTC.

Note on this clone: One junction end does not reproduce the germline sequence, and a read error may be involved. The chain employs TRBV7-7 and TRBJ2-3; the D is unclear. Germline V CDR1 and CDR2: SSHAT, FNYEAQ (reference sequence). CDR3 length equals 14 residues. CDR3 nucleotides: TGTGCTAGCAGCCCGACTCGAACGACAGATACGCAGTATTTT. Translated: CASSPTRTTDTQYF.

This chain joins TRBV5-5 and TRBJ2-7; D perhaps matches TRBD2 (5 bases). This CDR3 has 15 amino acids. The germline V gene has CDR1 SGHKS and CDR2 YYEKEE (reference sequence). V was shortened by 0 bases and J by 5 bases, with 15 bases between the two germline ends. In DNA, the CDR3 is TGTGCCAGCAGCTTGGTTCGAGGGCTTGGACACGAGCAGTACTTC. It codes for CASSLVRGLGHEQYF.

The chain combines TRBV9 with TRBJ1-6; possible D gene TRBD1, 6 bases. This CDR3 comprises 16 residues. CDR1 is SGDLS, CDR2 YYNGEE, per germline. The germline V and J ends were trimmed by 2 bases and 10 bases, with 19 bases remaining between them. The CDR3 loop is CASSVLQGPNNSPLHF. CDR3 sequence (DNA): TGTGCCAGCAGCGTCCTTCAGGGGCCCAACAACTCACCCCTCCACTTT.

The chain combines TRBV5-4 with TRBJ2-7; TRBD1 is a possible D gene (5 bases). Per germline, CDR1 SGHNT and CDR2 YYREEE (reference sequence). The CDR3 has 15 residues. Trimming stripped 1 base from V and 3 bases from J, with 14 bases between. CDR3 sequence reads: CASSLPLAGYYEQYF. Here the CDR3 DNA reads TGTGCCAGCAGCTTGCCCCTCGCAGGGTACTACGAGCAGTACTTC. The full variable domain, in which reference TRBV5-4 and TRBJ2-7 provide the parts outside the CDR3, is ETGVTQSPTHLIKTRGQQVTLRCSSQSGHNTVSWYQQALGQGPQFIFQYYREEENGRGNFPPRFSGLQFPNYSSELNVNALELDDSALYLCASSLPLAGYYEQYFGPGTRLTVT.

V and J are TRBV7-9 and TRBJ2-5, with D uncertain. Trimming pared 5 bases from V and 5 bases from J, leaving 9 bases between. The CDR3 totals 12 residues. Germline CDR1 and CDR2: SEHNR and FQNEAQ (reference sequence). The CDR3 bases are TGTGCCAGCAGCGCTTTCGGGGAGACCCAGTACTTC. As protein: CASSAFGETQYF.

The chain employs TRBV2 and TRBJ2-3; 11 positions match TRBD2. The CDR3 runs 16 residues. The germline gives CDR1 SNHLY, CDR2 FYNNEI. Losses at the gene ends were 7 bases for V and 6 bases for J; bases not matched to a gene: 12. CDR3 coding DNA: TGTGCCAGCAAGAAACTAGCGGGAGTAGAGTTGGATACGCAGTATTTT. It specifies CASKKLAGVELDTQYF.

The genes are TRBV19 and TRBJ2-5, with 14 bases identical to TRBD2. CDR1 and CDR2 from the germline V gene are LNHDA and SQIVND (reference sequence). Trimming took 3 bases from V and 5 from J; bases not matched to a gene: 8. The CDR3 is 17 amino acids. CDR3 in amino acids: CASSIRLAGGPWETQYF. The DNA for the CDR3 is TGTGCCAGTAGTATTAGACTAGCGGGAGGGCCCTGGGAGACCCAGTACTTC.

This clone was recorded once. The gene calls are TRBV11-2 and TRBJ2-1; D call uncertain. Trimming took off 1 base at V and 8 bases at J, with 9 bases between the two ends. Germline V gives CDR1 SGHAT, CDR2 FQNNGV. The CDR3 spans 13 residues. The CDR3 spells CASSLGLVHEQFF. CDR3 DNA: TGTGCCAGCAGCTTAGGGCTAGTCCATGAGCAGTTCTTC.

This clone appeared a single time. The V gene is TRBV5-1, the J gene TRBJ1-6, with 9 bases identical to TRBD1. J lost 6 bases, V lost 0 bases, and 4 bases had no gene match. The CDR3 contains 16 residues. The germline gives CDR1 SGHRS, CDR2 YFSETQ. CDR3 in DNA: TGCGCCAGCAGCTTGGGGGACAGGGTGGGTAATTCACCCCTCCACTTT. Protein: CASSLGDRVGNSPLHF.

The CDR3 nucleotides read TGTGCCAGCAGCTTGGCCGTGACAGACTTCTCTGGAAACACCATATATTTT. Residues: CASSLAVTDFSGNTIYF. The V gene is TRBV5-8, the J gene TRBJ1-3; a weak D match, TRBD1 (5 bases). The CDR3 is 17 amino acids. CDR1 is SGHTS, CDR2 YDEGEE, per germline. Trimming took 0 bases from V and 0 from J, leaving 13 bases between them. Full variable domain (remainder filled in from reference TRBV5-8 and TRBJ1-3): EAGVTQSPTHLIKTRGQQATLRCSPISGHTSVYWYQQALGLGLQFLLWYDEGEERNRGNFPPRFSGRQFPNYSSELNVNALELEDSALYLCASSLAVTDFSGNTIYFGEGSWLTVV.

This chain links TRBV6-6 with TRBJ2-1; no definite D call. This CDR3 has 11 residues. The germline CDR1 and CDR2 sequences are MNHNY and SVGAGI (reference sequence). V lost 2 bases and J 10 bases, leaving 6 bases between the germline ends. As DNA, the CDR3 is TGTGCCAGCAGTTACCCGACAGAGCAGTTCTTC. Translating it yields CASSYPTEQFF.

This sequence joins TRBV30 and TRBJ1-5, with D possibly TRBD1 on 6 matching bases. V lost 4 bases, J lost 11 bases, and 24 bases lay in between. The CDR3 spans 15 residues. Germline lookup yields CDR1 GTSNPN and CDR2 SVGIG (reference sequence). The CDR3 protein is CAWNRGRGAEGAQHF. CDR3 sequence (DNA): TGTGCCTGGAATAGAGGCAGGGGCGCCGAAGGAGCCCAGCATTTT.

The V gene is TRBV6-2 or TRBV6-3, the J gene TRBJ2-1; perhaps TRBD2 as D (7 bases). This CDR3 region has 17 residues. Germline CDR1 MNHEY, CDR2 SVGEGT. The V and J ends lost 5 bases and 7 bases respectively, with 24 bases between them. The CDR3 coding sequence is TGTGCCAGCAGTATCCGCCAAACAGGGACTATAAGGAATGAGCAGTTCTTC. Translated, it gives CASSIRQTGTIRNEQFF.

The chain is built from TRBV10-3 and TRBJ1-2; D is ambiguous. Germline assignment: CDR1 ENHRY and CDR2 SYGVKD. CDR3 size: 13 residues. Trimming removed 0 bases at V and 5 bases at J, with 7 bases between. CDR3 bases: TGTGCCATCAGTGAGTCAGGAAAATATGGCTACACCTTC. This encodes CAISESGKYGYTF.